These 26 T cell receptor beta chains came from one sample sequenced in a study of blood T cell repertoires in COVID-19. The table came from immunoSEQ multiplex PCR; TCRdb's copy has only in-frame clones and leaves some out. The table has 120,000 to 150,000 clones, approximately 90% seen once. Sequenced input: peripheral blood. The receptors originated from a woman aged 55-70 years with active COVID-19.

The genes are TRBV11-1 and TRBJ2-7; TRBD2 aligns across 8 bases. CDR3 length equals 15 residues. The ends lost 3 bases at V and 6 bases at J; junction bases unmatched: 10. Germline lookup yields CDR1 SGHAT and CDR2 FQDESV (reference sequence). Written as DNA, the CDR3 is TGTGCCAGCAGCTTGTGGGGCGGGAGGAAGCGCGAGCAGTACTTC. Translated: CASSLWGGRKREQYF.

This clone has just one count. The CDR3: CASSSRPWGRSYEQYF. DNA for the CDR3: TGTGCCAGCAGCTCTCGTCCCTGGGGCAGGTCCTACGAGCAGTACTTC. This chain connects TRBV5-6 to TRBJ2-7, with a weak D call TRBD1 (5 bases). Deletions cut 3 bases from V and 1 base from J, with 17 bases between. Germline CDR1 and CDR2: SGHDT and YYEEEE. The CDR3 contains 16 residues.

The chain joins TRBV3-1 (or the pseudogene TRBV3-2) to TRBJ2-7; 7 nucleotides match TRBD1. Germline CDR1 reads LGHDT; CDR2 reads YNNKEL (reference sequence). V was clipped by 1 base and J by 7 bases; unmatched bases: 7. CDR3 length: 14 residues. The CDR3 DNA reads TGTGCCAGCAGCCAAGTTGACAGGGATGGGGAGCAGTACTTC. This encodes CASSQVDRDGEQYF.

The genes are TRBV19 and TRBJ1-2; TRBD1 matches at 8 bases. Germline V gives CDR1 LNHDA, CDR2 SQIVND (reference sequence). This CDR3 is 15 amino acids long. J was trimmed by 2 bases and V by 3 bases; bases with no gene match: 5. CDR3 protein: CASSMRQGQNYGYTF. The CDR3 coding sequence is TGTGCCAGTAGTATGAGACAGGGGCAGAACTATGGCTACACCTTC.

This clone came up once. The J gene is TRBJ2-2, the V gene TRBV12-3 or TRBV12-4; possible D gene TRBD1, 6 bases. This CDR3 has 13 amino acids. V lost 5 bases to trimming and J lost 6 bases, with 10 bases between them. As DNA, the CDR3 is TGTGCCAGCAGTCAGGGGTTTGCCGGGGAGCTGTTTTTT. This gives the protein CASSQGFAGELFF.

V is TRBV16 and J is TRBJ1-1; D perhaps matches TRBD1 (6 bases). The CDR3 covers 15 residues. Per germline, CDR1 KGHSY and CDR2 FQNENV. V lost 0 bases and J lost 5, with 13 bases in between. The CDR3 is CASSQSAQGWTEAFF. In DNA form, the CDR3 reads TGTGCCAGCAGCCAATCCGCGCAGGGGTGGACTGAAGCTTTCTTT.

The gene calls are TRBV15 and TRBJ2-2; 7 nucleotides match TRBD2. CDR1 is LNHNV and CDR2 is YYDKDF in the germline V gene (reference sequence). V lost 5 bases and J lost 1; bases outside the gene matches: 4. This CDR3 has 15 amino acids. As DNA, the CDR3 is TGTGCCACCAGCGGAGGACTAGTGAACACCGGGGAGCTGTTTTTT. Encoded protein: CATSGGLVNTGELFF. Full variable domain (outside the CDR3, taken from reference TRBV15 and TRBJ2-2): DAMVIQNPRYQVTQFGKPVTLSCSQTLNHNVMYWYQQKSSQAPKLLFHYYDKDFNNEADTPDNFQSRRPNTSFCFLDIRSPGLGDTAMYLCATSGGLVNTGELFFGEGSRLTVL.

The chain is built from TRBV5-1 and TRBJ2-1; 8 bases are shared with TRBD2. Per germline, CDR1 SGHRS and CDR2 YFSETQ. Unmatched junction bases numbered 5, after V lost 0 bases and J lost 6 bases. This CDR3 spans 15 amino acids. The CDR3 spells CASSLDAGGINEQFF. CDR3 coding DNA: TGCGCCAGCAGCTTGGATGCGGGAGGAATCAATGAGCAGTTCTTC.

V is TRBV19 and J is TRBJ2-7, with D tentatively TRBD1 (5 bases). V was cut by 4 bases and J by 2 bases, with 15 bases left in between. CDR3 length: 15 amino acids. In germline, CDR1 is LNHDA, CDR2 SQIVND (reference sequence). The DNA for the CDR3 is TGTGCCAGTAGTAACATTATCCGACAGCCCTACGAGCAGTACTTC. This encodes CASSNIIRQPYEQYF.

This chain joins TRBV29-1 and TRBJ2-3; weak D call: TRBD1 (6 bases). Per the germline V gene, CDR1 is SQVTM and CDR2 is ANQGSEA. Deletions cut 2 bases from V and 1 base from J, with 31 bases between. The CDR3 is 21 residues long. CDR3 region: CSVEFDAGPPWGRIGTDTQYF. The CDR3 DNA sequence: TGCAGCGTTGAATTTGACGCGGGCCCACCGTGGGGGCGCATCGGCACAGATACGCAGTATTTT.

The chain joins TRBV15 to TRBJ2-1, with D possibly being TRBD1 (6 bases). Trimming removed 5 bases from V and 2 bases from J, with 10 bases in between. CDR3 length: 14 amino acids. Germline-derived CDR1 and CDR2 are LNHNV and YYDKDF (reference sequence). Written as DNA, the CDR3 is TGTGCCACCAGCGAACAGGGTACCTACAATGAGCAGTTCTTC. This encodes CATSEQGTYNEQFF.

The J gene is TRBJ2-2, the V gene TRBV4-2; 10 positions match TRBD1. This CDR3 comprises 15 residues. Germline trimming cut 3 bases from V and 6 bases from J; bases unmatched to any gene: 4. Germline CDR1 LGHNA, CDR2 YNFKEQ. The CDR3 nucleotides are TGTGCCAGCAGCCATGGGACAGGGGATTCCGGGGAGCTGTTTTTT. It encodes CASSHGTGDSGELFF.

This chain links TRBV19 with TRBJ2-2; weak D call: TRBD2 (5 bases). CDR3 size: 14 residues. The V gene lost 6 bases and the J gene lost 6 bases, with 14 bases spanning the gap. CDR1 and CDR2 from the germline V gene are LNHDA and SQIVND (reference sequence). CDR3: CASSTWTGAGELFF. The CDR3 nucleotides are TGTGCCAGTAGCACATGGACTGGGGCCGGGGAGCTGTTTTTT.

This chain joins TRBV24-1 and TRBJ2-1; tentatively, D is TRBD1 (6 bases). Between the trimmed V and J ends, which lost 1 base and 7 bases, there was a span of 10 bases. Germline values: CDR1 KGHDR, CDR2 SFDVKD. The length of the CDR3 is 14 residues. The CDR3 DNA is TGTGCCACCAGTGATTTCGTACAGGGAAATGAGCAGTTCTTC. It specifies CATSDFVQGNEQFF.

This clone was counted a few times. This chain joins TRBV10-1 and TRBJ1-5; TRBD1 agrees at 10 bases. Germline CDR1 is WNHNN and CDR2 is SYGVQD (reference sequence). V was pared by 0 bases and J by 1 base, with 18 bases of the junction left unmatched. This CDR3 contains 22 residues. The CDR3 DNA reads TGCGCCAGCAGTGAGTCCAGGGCCCCGCCCCGGGACAGGGGAAGAAGCAATCAGCCCCAGCATTTT. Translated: CASSESRAPPRDRGRSNQPQHF.

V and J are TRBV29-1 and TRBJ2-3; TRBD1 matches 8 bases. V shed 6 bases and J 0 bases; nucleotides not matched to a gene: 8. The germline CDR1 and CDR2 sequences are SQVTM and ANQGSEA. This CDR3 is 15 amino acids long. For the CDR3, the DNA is TGCAGCGTGGACAGGGCCCCTCTCAGCACAGATACGCAGTATTTT. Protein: CSVDRAPLSTDTQYF.

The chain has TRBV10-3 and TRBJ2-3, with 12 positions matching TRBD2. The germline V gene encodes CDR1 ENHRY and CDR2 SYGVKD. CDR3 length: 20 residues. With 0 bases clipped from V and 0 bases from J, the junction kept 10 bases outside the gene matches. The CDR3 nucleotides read TGTGCCATCAGTGAGTCCGGACTAGCGGGATGGGGAGGGAGCACAGATACGCAGTATTTT. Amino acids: CAISESGLAGWGGSTDTQYF.

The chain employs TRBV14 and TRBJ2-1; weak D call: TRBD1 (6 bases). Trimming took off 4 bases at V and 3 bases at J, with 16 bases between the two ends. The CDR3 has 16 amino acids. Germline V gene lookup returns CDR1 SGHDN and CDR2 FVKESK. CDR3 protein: CASSPLTGRSYNEQFF. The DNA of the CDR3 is TGTGCCAGCAGCCCCTTGACAGGAAGGAGCTACAATGAGCAGTTCTTC.

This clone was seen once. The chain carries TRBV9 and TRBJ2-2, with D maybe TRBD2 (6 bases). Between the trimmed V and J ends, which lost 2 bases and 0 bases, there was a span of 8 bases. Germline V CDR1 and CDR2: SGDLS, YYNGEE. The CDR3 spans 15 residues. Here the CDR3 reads CASSVGGANTGELFF. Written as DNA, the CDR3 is TGTGCCAGCAGCGTCGGCGGGGCGAACACCGGGGAGCTGTTTTTT.

CDR3 sequence: CASSYSRTGGYEQYF. The CDR3 coding sequence is TGTGCCAGCAGTTACTCCAGGACAGGAGGCTACGAGCAGTACTTC. The V gene is TRBV6-2 or TRBV6-3, the J gene TRBJ2-7, with TRBD1 identical over 7 bases. CDR3 length equals 15 residues. The junction had 5 bases not matched to a gene; V was cut back by 0 bases and J by 3 bases. Germline CDR1 is MNHEY and CDR2 is SVGEGT.

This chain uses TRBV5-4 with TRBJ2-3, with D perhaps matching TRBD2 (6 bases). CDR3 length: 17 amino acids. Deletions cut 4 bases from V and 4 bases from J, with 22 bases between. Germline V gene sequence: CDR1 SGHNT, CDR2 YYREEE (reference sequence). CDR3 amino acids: CASSPAGGTRKADTQYF. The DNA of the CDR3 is TGTGCCAGCAGCCCGGCTGGGGGGACTCGAAAAGCAGATACGCAGTATTTT.

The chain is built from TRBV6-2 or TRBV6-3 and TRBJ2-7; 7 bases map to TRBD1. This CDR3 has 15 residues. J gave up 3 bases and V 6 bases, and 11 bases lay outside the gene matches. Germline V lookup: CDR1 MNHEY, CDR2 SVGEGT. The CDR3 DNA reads TGTGCCAGCAGCAACCCCGACAGGGCGTTCTACGAGCAGTACTTC. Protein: CASSNPDRAFYEQYF.

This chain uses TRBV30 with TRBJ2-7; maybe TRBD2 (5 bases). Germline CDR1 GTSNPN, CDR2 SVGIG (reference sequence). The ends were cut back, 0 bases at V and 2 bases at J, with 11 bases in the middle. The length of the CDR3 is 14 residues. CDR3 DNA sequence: TGTGCCTGGAGTGTGGGCGGGTCAACCTACGAGCAGTACTTC. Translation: CAWSVGGSTYEQYF.

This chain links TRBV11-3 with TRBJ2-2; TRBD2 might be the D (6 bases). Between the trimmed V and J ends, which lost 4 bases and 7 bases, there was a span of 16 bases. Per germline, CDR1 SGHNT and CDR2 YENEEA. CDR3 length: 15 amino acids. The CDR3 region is CASSSSGETIGELFF. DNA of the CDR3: TGTGCCAGCAGCTCATCGGGGGAGACGATCGGGGAGCTGTTTTTT.

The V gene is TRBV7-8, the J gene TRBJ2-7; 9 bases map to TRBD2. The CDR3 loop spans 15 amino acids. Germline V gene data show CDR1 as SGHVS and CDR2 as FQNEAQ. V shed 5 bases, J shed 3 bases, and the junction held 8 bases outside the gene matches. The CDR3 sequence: CASSKTGTSIYEQYF. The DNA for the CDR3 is TGTGCCAGCAGCAAAACCGGGACTAGCATCTACGAGCAGTACTTC.

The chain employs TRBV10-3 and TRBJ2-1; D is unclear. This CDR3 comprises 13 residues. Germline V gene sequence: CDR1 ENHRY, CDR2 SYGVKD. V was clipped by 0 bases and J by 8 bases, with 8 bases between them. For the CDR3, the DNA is TGTGCCATCAGTGAGTCGAACACGTATGAGCAGTTCTTC. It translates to CAISESNTYEQFF.